The rows below give T cell receptor beta chains drawn from one sample of a study of blood T cell repertoires in COVID-19. Measured with immunoSEQ multiplex PCR; TCRdb has only the in-frame clones, and not every one. The repertoire includes under 130,000 clones, approximately 86% of them detected once, and 3% to 3.5% sits in the top ten. The specimen was peripheral blood. These receptors all come from a human donor in a cohort sampled during active COVID-19. Each CDR3 is given with its conserved first and last residue. Each record gives: D gene, clone size, J gene, V gene, CDR3 DNA, CDR3 protein. A D gene is named only where the DNA matches it firmly. Rows may omit the clone size; those that give it use once, few, many or a size class.

NA,few,TRBJ2-3,TRBV7-9,TGTGCCAGCTGCGGTTACGGGGTGACAGATACGCAGTATTTT,CASCGYGVTDTQYF
TRBD1,NA,TRBJ1-1,TRBV7-3,TGTGCCAGCAGCCGGGACAGGGGCACTGAAGCTTTCTTT,CASSRDRGTEAFF
TRBD1,NA,TRBJ1-2,TRBV29-1,TGCAGCGCTGGACAGGGAGGCTATGGCTACACCTTC,CSAGQGGYGYTF
NA,NA,TRBJ2-7,TRBV4-3,TGCGCCAGCAGCCAGCGTAGCGGCCGGACCTACGAGCAGTACTTC,CASSQRSGRTYEQYF
NA,NA,TRBJ2-3,TRBV28,TGTGCCAGCAGTTTGGGACAAACAGATACGCAGTATTTT,CASSLGQTDTQYF
TRBD2,NA,TRBJ2-3,TRBV2,TGTGCCAGCAACCCCTGGGGACTAGCGGGAGAGGCAGATACGCAGTATTTT,CASNPWGLAGEADTQYF
NA,once,TRBJ1-2,TRBV7-9,TGTGCCAGCAGCGAAAGGGGCTATGGCTACACCTTC,CASSERGYGYTF
TRBD1,NA,TRBJ1-2,TRBV28,TGTGCCAGCAGTACCCCGGGACAGGGCTATGGCTACACCTTC,CASSTPGQGYGYTF
NA,NA,TRBJ2-6,TRBV11-2,TGTGCCAGCAGCTATACAGGTCACGGTGGGGCCAACGTCCTGACTTTC,CASSYTGHGGANVLTF
NA,many,TRBJ1-2,TRBV6-5,TGTGCCAGCATCCCCCAAGTGGGGGCTCCTGGCTACACCTTC,CASIPQVGAPGYTF
TRBD2,NA,TRBJ2-5,TRBV19,TGTGCCAGTAGTATCGTAGGCGGGGGGTCAAAAGAGACCCAGTACTTC,CASSIVGGGSKETQYF
NA,NA,TRBJ1-1,TRBV5-5,TGTGCCAGCAGCCTCGGCGGGGGTGCGGGGGCGCATACTGAAGCTTTCTTT,CASSLGGGAGAHTEAFF
TRBD1,NA,TRBJ1-2,TRBV28,TGTGCCAGCAGTCCCCCGGGACAGGGGGGCGGCTACACCTTC,CASSPPGQGGGYTF
NA,NA,TRBJ2-1,TRBV19,TGTGCCAGTAGTATAGAGCTCCTAGCGTATAGCTCCTACAATGAGCAGTTCTTC,CASSIELLAYSSYNEQFF
NA,NA,TRBJ2-7,TRBV5-6,TGTGCCAGCACCACAGGAGGGGTCGGCGAGCAGTACTTC,CASTTGGVGEQYF
NA,NA,TRBJ1-5,TRBV15,TGTGCCACCAGCATCGGGGGGTTTGGACAGCCCCAGCATTTT,CATSIGGFGQPQHF
NA,once,TRBJ1-1,TRBV19,TGTGCCAGTATTCCTTCGGCGGGGAGGACTGAAGCTTTCTTT,CASIPSAGRTEAFF
NA,NA,TRBJ2-7,TRBV9,TGTGCCAGCAGCGTAGGACATACGGGGGAGCAGTACTTC,CASSVGHTGEQYF
NA,NA,TRBJ2-2,TRBV19,TGTGCCAGTAGTATACAAACGGGGACCGGGGAGCTGTTTTTT,CASSIQTGTGELFF
TRBD2,NA,TRBJ2-7,TRBV19,TGTGCCAGTAGTAATAGCGGGACCCCCTACGAGCAGTACTTC,CASSNSGTPYEQYF
TRBD1,NA,TRBJ2-7,TRBV7-8,TGTGCCAGCAGCTTAGAGGGGACAGGGAGCTTATCCTACGAGCAGTACTTC,CASSLEGTGSLSYEQYF
NA,NA,TRBJ2-2,TRBV7-9,TGTGCCAGCCGCAAACAGGTCTCCGGGGAGCTGTTTTTT,CASRKQVSGELFF
TRBD2,NA,TRBJ2-3,TRBV10-3,TGTGCCATCACCGAGGGTTTAGCGGGGGGGAGCACAGATACGCAGTATTTT,CAITEGLAGGSTDTQYF
NA,once,TRBJ2-2,TRBV21-1,TGTGCCAGCAGGGCTAGCGGGGGGCCGGGCGGGGAGCTGTTTTTT,CASRASGGPGGELFF
NA,NA,TRBJ2-7,TRBV11-2,TGTGCCAGCAGCTTTTCAAACAGGGTGTCCTCCTACGAGCAGTACTTC,CASSFSNRVSSYEQYF
TRBD1,NA,TRBJ1-6,TRBV18,TGTGCCAGCTCACCGGATCGACAGGGGGGTAATTCACCCCTCCACTTT,CASSPDRQGGNSPLHF
NA,NA,TRBJ1-1,TRBV9,TGTGCCAGCAGCGGACCGACAGCTCCGAGGAACACTGAAGCTTTCTTT,CASSGPTAPRNTEAFF
TRBD2,NA,TRBJ2-5,TRBV11-2,TGTGCCAGCAGCTTGGCGGGGGGCGCTTGGGAGACCCAGTACTTC,CASSLAGGAWETQYF
NA,NA,TRBJ2-1,TRBV4-3,TGCGCCAGCAGCCAAGCGATTTTCGTTTCGGCGGGACGGGTTGAGCAGTTCTTC,CASSQAIFVSAGRVEQFF
TRBD1,NA,TRBJ2-1,TRBV7-9,TGTGCCAGCAGCTTACCAGGACAGGGCACCAATGAGCAGTTCTTC,CASSLPGQGTNEQFF
TRBD1,NA,TRBJ1-4,TRBV2,TGTGCCAGCTTTCTTTACAGGGGAGTTGGTGAAAAACTGTTTTTT,CASFLYRGVGEKLFF
TRBD1,NA,TRBJ2-5,TRBV20-1,TGCAGTGCTAGTACAGGGGGCAGTGAGACCCAGTACTTC,CSASTGGSETQYF
TRBD1,NA,TRBJ2-7,TRBV7-9,TGTGCCAGCAGCCTCACAGGGGGAGTGGACGAGCAGTACTTC,CASSLTGGVDEQYF
NA,NA,TRBJ1-2,TRBV7-9,TGTGCCAGCAGCTGGACTGATTATGGCTACACCTTC,CASSWTDYGYTF
NA,NA,TRBJ2-7,TRBV5-1,TGCGCCAGCAGCCCCGAGGACCACAGAGGGTCCTACGAGCAGTACTTC,CASSPEDHRGSYEQYF
TRBD2,NA,TRBJ2-1,TRBV3-1/TRBV3-2,TGTGCCAGCAGCCCCCGGACTAGCGGGAGTGGAGAGCAGTTCTTC,CASSPRTSGSGEQFF
NA,NA,TRBJ2-3,TRBV7-3,TGTGCCAGCAGCACGGAAGGGGGGGGCACAGATACGCAGTATTTT,CASSTEGGGTDTQYF
TRBD2,NA,TRBJ2-5,TRBV10-3,TGTGCCATCAGTGAAACGGCTAGCGGGGGAACAATTCAAGAGACCCAGTACTTC,CAISETASGGTIQETQYF
NA,NA,TRBJ2-7,TRBV7-8,TGTGCCAGCAGCCTGCAGGTCTCGCGCGAGCAGTACTTC,CASSLQVSREQYF
NA,NA,TRBJ2-2,TRBV14,TGTGCCAGCAGCCAAGAGCGGCTAGCCCTGAACACCGGGGAGCTGTTTTTT,CASSQERLALNTGELFF
NA,NA,TRBJ2-3,TRBV5-1,TGCGCCAGCAGCTTGGGACAGGTTTATCCAGATACGCAGTATTTT,CASSLGQVYPDTQYF
NA,NA,TRBJ1-1,TRBV28,TGTGCCAGCAGTTTCGCCCCAGGGTCGGATGAAGCTTTCTTT,CASSFAPGSDEAFF
NA,NA,TRBJ1-2,TRBV5-1,TGCGCCAGCAGCCCTGTGACTGGAAACTATGGCTACACCTTC,CASSPVTGNYGYTF